This section outlines one TCR beta chain sequence together with its context. This clonotype has only one observation. It lacks a known antigen. This may arise from a read error, as a much more abundant clone is one base away. Looking up the germline V gene yields CDR1 KGHSY and CDR2 FQNENV. Trimming removed 0 bases from V and 6 bases from J, leaving 12 bases between the germline ends. The cysteine opens and the phenylalanine closes a CDR3 of 15 amino acids. Only the CDR3 DNA stays, 45 bases, in frame from base 1. The sample originates from a study of tumor and adjacent non-tumor tissue in lung cancer (dated by TCRdb to the late 2010s). Looking at the study overall: Of the cohort, 11 to 12 patients had adenocarcinoma, 2 had squamous cell carcinoma and 1 had small cell lung cancer. Ages among the 15 or so patients ranged from about 30 to 85 years, there were approximately 10 men and 5 women, and disease was at TNM stage I to III. A total of some 130,000,000 productive TCRbeta reads were generated by sequencing, corresponding to an average of about 4.17 million reads per sample. Using bulk TCRbeta repertoires from around 15 lung cancer patients, the study set lung tumor tissue side by side with matched distant non-tumor lung tissue. For each patient, one tumor sample and one normal lung sample were taken, giving some 33 paired specimens that underwent TCRbeta CDR3 sequencing.

Points the paper makes about the study in general: Significantly higher TCR diversity (inverse Simpson) was observed in tumor tissue than in normal lung tissue (approximately 440 vs 150, P = 0.0075, Mann-Whitney U test). Neither the sequencing platform nor unique molecular identifiers are mentioned in the methods. Because peripheral blood was not sequenced, the blood TCRbeta repertoires of the lung cancer patients in the study went unexamined. TCR diversity was significantly higher in younger patients, and higher tumor TCR diversity was associated with shorter overall and disease-free survival. The cohort had only about 15 patients, and the authors noted that larger samples and more detailed clinical data are needed. In normal lung, the top 100 clones accounted for a significantly larger cumulative share of the repertoire than in tumor tissue.

Bulk unsorted tissue served as the source for RNA extraction, and RNA quality was assessed using a NanoDrop ND-1000 and an Agilent 2100. All donors had newly diagnosed lung cancer, had not received prior chemotherapy, and were admitted for thoracic surgery in China between August and November 2014. Patients with previous radiotherapy or chemotherapy, or with another concurrent cancer, were excluded from the study. Surgical tissue pieces of roughly 1-2 cm3 were preserved in RNAlater solution and were kept at -80 degrees C until use. Library method: multiplex PCR. TCRdb lists the instrument as Illumina HiSeq 2500. Following protocols modified from ARM-PCR, the researchers constructed TCRbeta libraries through three rounds of nested PCR with primers (Table S4). PCR products of 200-500 bp were gel-excised and purified with the QIAquick gel extraction kit before sequencing. In the source study's methods: Trimmomatic was used to clean the reads, FLASH was used to merge the reads into complete CDR3 sequences, and MiTCR was used to assign the reads to V(D)J germline segments. VDJtools was used to compute clonal diversity as the inverse Simpson's index. A read counted as productive if the sequence was in-frame and lacked a premature stop codon. TCRdb trimmed public reads at Q25 via fastp, called clones via MiXCR and kept in-frame beta chains. Every distinct CDR3 protein forms one entry, paired with its most common genes and DNA. TCRdb's processing, not the study's, gives the V and J calls here. The sample records tens of thousands of distinct CDR3 sequences, roughly 70% of which are singletons. Around 17% of the sample rests with the top ten.

The chain is assembled from TRBV16 and TRBJ2-1; no D gene call is confident. The TCR comes from a man in his sixties with non-small cell lung cancer. Sample: lung tumor tissue. The CDR3 region: CASSQSGTKSNEQFF. The base sequence is TGTGCCAGCAGCCAATCAGGAACAAAGAGCAATGAGCAGTTCTTC.